This note documents a single T cell receptor (beta chain) sequence. Its antigen is unknown. The CDR3 has 13 residues. Trimming removed 2 bases at V and 8 bases at J, with 13 bases between. Germline V gene data show CDR1 as SGDLS and CDR2 as YYNGEE. This specimen belongs to a study of OX40 agonist ivuxolimab in advanced cancers. On the study more broadly: The patients received ivuxolimab by intravenous route every 2 weeks at 0.01 to 10 mg/kg. Regarding the study as a whole: On average, CD8+ T cells showed a greater number of expanded clones than CD4+.

Assay: immunoSEQ multiplex PCR; the TCRdb copy retains only in-frame clones and omits some. The sample yields roughly 70,000 clones, 65% to 90% seen once. Sequences were derived from CD4+ or CD8+ T cells sorted from blood, sampled in a trial of the OX40 agonist ivuxolimab. The chain has TRBV9 and TRBJ1-2, with D perhaps TRBD1 (5 bases). The sequence was collected from an adult with an advanced solid tumor such as melanoma, head and neck, liver or kidney cancer. DNA of the CDR3: TGTGCCAGCAGCGTCCGACAGATGGGGGGCTACACCTTC. This translates into CASSVRQMGGYTF.